This TCR beta chain appears in the sequencing data of a study of beta chain features in type 1 diabetes. Worth noting for this clone: Antigen specificity is unknown.

Of the isolated RNA, all was reverse transcribed, and so the sequenced material was expressed TCRB transcripts. Clones were read by immunoSEQ multiplex PCR, and TCRdb kept only the in-frame ones, dropping some. The sample has roughly 150,000 clones; over 8.5% are singletons. Overall study results and limits: VDJ junctions from patients with type 1 diabetes contained fewer insertions and more deletions.

The CDR3 is made up of 16 amino acids. CDR1 SGDLS and CDR2 YYNGEE come from the germline V gene. J lost 0 bases, V lost 1 base, and 3 bases had no gene match. The chain joins TRBV9 to TRBJ2-3; 9 bases fit TRBD2. Input material: central memory CD4+ T cells from blood. The receptor was derived from a man younger than 35 in good health. This chain's CDR3 is CASSVRAGGSTDTQYF. CDR3 DNA: TGTGCCAGCAGCGTACGGGCGGGAGGGAGCACAGATACGCAGTATTTT.